One and the same sample provided the 17 T cell receptor beta chains below, sequenced in a study of post-analysis software for immune sequencing data. Study results and caveats: When patients were compared with controls, five TRBV segments were more frequent, TRBV5-6, TRBV5-1 and TRBV20-1 among them.

Incorporated into the TCR beta cDNA libraries were unique molecular identifiers, which served to reduce PCR and sequencing biases. Via MiXCR, TCRdb re-called the PCR reads, giving one row per CDR3 protein. The sample records around 500,000 distinct CDR3 sequences, around a third being singletons. No antigens are known for them. The source material was blood. These receptors all stem from a girl aged 2 to 17 with multiple sclerosis.

This clonotype was recorded once. This chain joins TRBV20-1 and TRBJ1-6; the D gene is possibly TRBD1 (5 bases). Germline-derived CDR1 and CDR2 are DFQATT and SNEGSKA (reference sequence). Trimming stripped 3 bases from V and 9 bases from J, with 15 bases between. CDR3 length: 14 residues. The CDR3 coding sequence is TGCAGTGCTAGGGTGGGACGAATGGGTTCACCCCTCCACTTT. It translates to CSARVGRMGSPLHF.

V is TRBV9 and J is TRBJ1-2; no clear D gene. Germline lookup yields CDR1 SGDLS and CDR2 YYNGEE. The CDR3 has 13 residues. The V end was cut by 2 bases, the J end by 2 bases, with 7 bases between. This CDR3 is CASSVARNYGYTF. As DNA, the CDR3 is TGTGCCAGCAGCGTGGCCAGAAACTATGGCTACACCTTC.

CDR3 sequence: CASSLVGTDEKLFF. CDR3 sequence (DNA): TGTGCCAGCAGTTTGGTTGGGACAGACGAAAAACTGTTTTTT. The chain couples TRBV12-3 or TRBV12-4 to TRBJ1-4, with 7 positions matching TRBD1. The CDR3 is made up of 14 amino acids. V shed 3 bases and J 8 bases; nucleotides not matched to a gene: 6.

CDR3: CASSATLVTQYF. The CDR3 DNA reads as TGTGCCAGCAGTGCTACTCTTGTGACCCAGTACTTC. The chain combines TRBV6-2 or TRBV6-3 with TRBJ2-5; no definite D call. Germline V gene lookup returns CDR1 MNHEY and CDR2 SVGEGT. The CDR3 is 12 residues long. V lost 5 bases and J 7 bases, leaving 11 bases between the germline ends.

The rearrangement joins TRBV5-1 to TRBJ2-1; tentatively, D is TRBD1 (6 bases). The V end lost 4 bases, the J end lost 7 bases, and 9 bases lay between the germline ends. The CDR3 has 12 residues. Germline CDR1 is SGHRS and CDR2 is YFSETQ. This CDR3 is CASSDTGNEQFF. DNA of the CDR3: TGCGCCAGCAGCGATACAGGGAATGAGCAGTTCTTC.

The chain links TRBV7-2 to TRBJ2-3; D is possibly TRBD2 (7 bases). The germline V gene encodes CDR1 SGHTA and CDR2 FQGNSA. The CDR3 length is 16 residues. V was cut by 3 bases and J by 1 base, with 14 bases left in between. As DNA, the CDR3 is TGTGCCAGCAGCTTTGGAGGGGGGGCGGGCACAGATACGCAGTATTTT. It specifies CASSFGGGAGTDTQYF.

This clonotype was seen a few times. The chain couples TRBV6-5 to TRBJ2-1; 9 nucleotides align to TRBD2. This CDR3 has 17 residues. Germline V CDR1 and CDR2: MNHEY, SVGAGI. Losses at the gene ends were 2 bases for V and 7 bases for J; bases not matched to a gene: 12. As DNA, the CDR3 is TGTGCCAGCAGTTACCGGATTAGCGGGGGACTATATAATGAGCAGTTCTTC. It codes for CASSYRISGGLYNEQFF.

The sample holds many counts of this clonotype. The V gene is TRBV29-1, the J gene TRBJ2-7; D not certain. The V and J ends lost 7 bases and 0 bases respectively, with 16 bases between them. The CDR3 runs 14 residues. Germline CDR1 and CDR2: SQVTM and ANQGSEA. In nucleotides, the CDR3 is TGCAGCGGTAGACGGAGCCAAGACTCCTACGAGCAGTACTTC. This translates into CSGRRSQDSYEQYF.

The genes are TRBV5-1 and TRBJ1-5, with 7 bases that match TRBD1. Germline V CDR1 and CDR2: SGHRS, YFSETQ. This CDR3 comprises 15 residues. J lost 1 base, V lost 0 bases, and 1 base had no gene match. The CDR3 sequence: CASSLEGQSNQPQHF. Here the CDR3 DNA reads TGCGCCAGCAGCTTGGAGGGACAGAGCAATCAGCCCCAGCATTTT. The whole variable domain, filled in from reference TRBV5-1 and TRBJ1-5, reads KAGVTQTPRYLIKTRGQQVTLSCSPISGHRSVSWYQQTPGQGLQFLFEYFSETQRNKGNFPGRFSGRQFSNSRSEMNVSTLELGDSALYLCASSLEGQSNQPQHFGDGTRLSIL.

There are a few counts of this clonotype. One end of the junction fails to match germline, which may point to a read error. The chain carries TRBV5-1 and TRBJ2-7; the match to TRBD2 covers 8 bases. The DNA matches TRBJ2-5 better at its end, which makes the J call doubtful. There are 16 residues in the CDR3. The germline V gene encodes CDR1 SGHRS and CDR2 YFSETQ. The CDR3 region has the DNA TGCGTCAGCAGCAGATTTAGCGGGGAATCGACAGAGACCCAGTACTTC. Translating it yields CVSSRFSGESTETQYF.

The chain employs TRBV20-1 and TRBJ2-1; no clear D gene. The CDR3 is 15 amino acids. Germline loops: CDR1 DFQATT, CDR2 SNEGSKA (reference sequence). Trimming removed 5 bases at V and 0 bases at J, with 14 bases between. The DNA for the CDR3 is TGCAGTGCTCCGACGGTGCGGAGCTCCTACAATGAGCAGTTCTTC. Its protein product is CSAPTVRSSYNEQFF.

The gene calls are TRBV7-3 and TRBJ2-3; 10 bases match TRBD2. With V trimmed by 3 bases and J by 3 bases, 6 bases remained unmatched. Germline loops: CDR1 SGHTA, CDR2 FQGTGA. The CDR3 contains 16 residues. For the CDR3, the DNA is TGTGCCAGCAGCTTGATTAGCGGGGGGACTACAGATACGCAGTATTTT. Its translation is CASSLISGGTTDTQYF.

The gene calls are TRBV5-1 and TRBJ2-2; 8 nucleotides align to TRBD1. Germline assignment: CDR1 SGHRS and CDR2 YFSETQ. The CDR3 extends over 15 amino acids. V lost 3 bases, J lost 3 bases, and 4 bases stayed unmatched. The CDR3 DNA sequence: TGCGCCAGCAGCTCGACAGGGGCCTACACCGGGGAGCTGTTTTTT. Residues: CASSSTGAYTGELFF.

The chain combines TRBV20-1 with TRBJ1-5; possibly TRBD1 for D (6 bases). The CDR3 spans 16 residues. The germline CDR1 and CDR2 sequences are DFQATT and SNEGSKA (reference sequence). Trimming stripped 3 bases from V and 1 base from J, with 16 bases between. This chain's CDR3 is CSASSSRTESNQPQHF. CDR3 coding DNA: TGCAGTGCTAGCAGCAGTCGGACAGAGAGCAATCAGCCCCAGCATTTT.

This chain uses TRBV10-2 with TRBJ2-2; tentative D call: TRBD1 (6 bases). Germline CDR1 and CDR2: WSHSY and SAAADI. V lost 8 bases to trimming and J lost 4 bases, with 11 bases between them. The CDR3 contains 13 residues. The CDR3 loop is CASRDTSTGELFF. The CDR3 DNA reads TGCGCCAGCCGGGACACTAGCACCGGGGAGCTGTTTTTT.

The chain is built from TRBV4-2 and TRBJ1-2, with D possibly being TRBD1 (6 bases). CDR3 length: 15 residues. Trimming left V 5 bases short and J 6 bases short, with 19 bases between. CDR1 LGHNA and CDR2 YNFKEQ come from the germline V gene. DNA of the CDR3: TGTGCCAGCAGCTCCGACCCCACAGGGACGGATGGCTACACCTTC. Its protein is CASSSDPTGTDGYTF.

The chain is built from TRBV20-1 and TRBJ2-5; TRBD2 matches 8 bases. After removal of 1 base from V and 5 bases from J, the junction contained 6 bases not matched to a gene. In germline, CDR1 is DFQATT, CDR2 SNEGSKA (reference sequence). The CDR3 runs to 14 residues. The CDR3 DNA sequence: TGCAGTGCTAGAGCGGGACTAGTGACGGAGACCCAGTACTTC. Amino acids: CSARAGLVTETQYF.